The 17 T cell receptor beta chains reported below all come from one sample, sequenced in a study of human T cells and chemical hapten exposure. The sample's time point: patch test 1, 2 weeks after DPC sensitization. The treatment is: therapeutic diphenylcyclopropenone sensitization with weekly scalp DPC. TCRdb analysed the RACE reads with MiXCR anew, one entry per CDR3 protein. This table has 180,000 or so distinct CDR3 sequences, approximately 20% appearing once. Sequencing used whole blood, obtained in connection with sensitization to the hapten diphenylcyclopropenone (DPC). These receptors originate from a woman in her forties or fifties with alopecia areata. Some clones in this sample may be carry-over from other donors' samples.

V is TRBV18 and J is TRBJ2-1; D gene uncertain. The germline V gene has CDR1 KGHSH and CDR2 LQKENI. The CDR3 runs to 12 residues. Trimming cost V 4 bases and J 3 bases, with 4 bases left between them. The CDR3 DNA reads TGTGCCAGCTCACAACTCTACAATGAGCAGTTCTTC. This encodes CASSQLYNEQFF. Using reference TRBV18 and TRBJ2-1 for the parts outside the CDR3, the full variable domain is NAGVMQNPRHLVRRRGQEARLRCSPMKGHSHVYWYRQLPEEGLKFMVYLQKENIIDESGMPKERFSAEFPKEGPSILRIQQVVRGDSAAYFCASSQLYNEQFFGPGTRLTVL.

This clonotype was seen only a few times. V gene TRBV10-1 combines with J gene TRBJ2-5, with a tentative D call TRBD2 (6 bases). V was pared by 5 bases and J by 5 bases, with 12 bases between. Germline V gene sequence: CDR1 WNHNN, CDR2 SYGVQD (reference sequence). The CDR3 sequence is 13 residues long. In DNA form, the CDR3 reads TGCGCCAGCAGTAAGGGACTTGGGGAGACCCAGTACTTC. Its translation is CASSKGLGETQYF.

The chain has TRBV28 and TRBJ1-5; D is unresolved. This CDR3 contains 14 residues. V lost 3 bases to trimming and J lost 1 base, with 7 bases between them. CDR1 is MDHEN and CDR2 is SYDVKM in the germline V gene. This CDR3 is CASSLGPSNQPQHF. CDR3 DNA: TGTGCCAGCAGTTTGGGTCCGAGCAATCAGCCCCAGCATTTT.

A few counts support this clonotype. The chain couples TRBV5-1 to TRBJ2-3; the match to TRBD2 covers 7 bases. Per germline, CDR1 SGHRS and CDR2 YFSETQ. Trimming cost V 0 bases and J 1 base; bases outside gene matches: 2. This CDR3 has 15 amino acids. As DNA, the CDR3 is TGCGCCAGCAGCTTGGATACTAGCGGCACAGATACGCAGTATTTT. Encoded protein: CASSLDTSGTDTQYF.

This chain links TRBV6-1 with TRBJ2-3; 11 bases agree with TRBD2. Germline-derived CDR1 and CDR2 are MNHNS and SASEGT. The V gene end was trimmed by 8 bases and the J gene end by 3 bases; junction bases not matched to a gene: 10. The CDR3 sequence is 16 residues long. Here the CDR3 reads CASLLLTSGTTDTQYF. In DNA, the CDR3 is TGTGCCAGCTTACTTCTGACTAGCGGGACTACAGATACGCAGTATTTT.

The chain uses TRBV29-1 and TRBJ2-5, with 9 bases that match TRBD1. There are 14 residues in the CDR3. J was trimmed by 5 bases and V by 6 bases; bases with no gene match: 10. Germline-derived CDR1 and CDR2 are SQVTM and ANQGSEA. CDR3 coding DNA: TGCAGCGTAGCATGGACAGGGGCAGGGGAGACCCAGTACTTC. Protein product: CSVAWTGAGETQYF.

In this sample, this clonotype turned up a few times. The rearrangement uses TRBV15 and TRBJ2-3; 10 bases agree with TRBD2. V trimming: 0 bases; J trimming: 5 bases; junction bases outside the gene matches: 8. CDR1 is LNHNV and CDR2 is YYDKDF in the germline V gene (reference sequence). This CDR3 region has 17 residues. CDR3 DNA: TGTGCCACCAGCAGAGAGATACTAGCGGGATCCAAAGATACGCAGTATTTT. Encoded protein: CATSREILAGSKDTQYF.

The chain employs TRBV27 and TRBJ1-4; 10 positions agree with TRBD1. J gave up 7 bases and V 6 bases, and 8 bases lay outside the gene matches. This CDR3 is built from 15 residues. In germline, CDR1 is MNHEY, CDR2 SMNVEV (reference sequence). CDR3 in DNA: TGTGCCAGCAGGACTACGACAGGGGGCAGTGAAAAACTGTTTTTT. This sequence encodes CASRTTTGGSEKLFF.

In this sample, this clonotype turned up a few times. This chain joins TRBV7-9 and TRBJ2-2; TRBD2 aligns across 11 bases. V dropped 5 bases and J dropped 4; count of bases not matched to a gene: 9. The germline V gene encodes CDR1 SEHNR and CDR2 FQNEAQ (reference sequence). This CDR3 spans 17 amino acids. Here the CDR3 reads CASSHWGLAEVTGELFF. As DNA, the CDR3 is TGTGCCAGCAGCCACTGGGGACTAGCGGAGGTCACCGGGGAGCTGTTTTTT.

This clonotype showed up just a few times. The J gene is TRBJ1-4, the V gene TRBV9; weak D call: TRBD1 (5 bases). Germline CDR1 SGDLS, CDR2 YYNGEE. The CDR3 runs 14 residues. The V end lost 3 bases, the J end lost 8 bases, and 14 bases lay between the germline ends. Here the CDR3 reads CASSAQVAGEKLFF. The CDR3 DNA reads TGTGCCAGCAGCGCACAGGTCGCGGGGGAAAAACTGTTTTTT.

This clonotype has a handful of counts. The rearrangement uses TRBV19 and TRBJ2-2; 8 positions match TRBD2. Germline CDR1 LNHDA, CDR2 SQIVND (reference sequence). CDR3 length: 15 residues. Trimming took 5 bases from V and 5 from J; bases not matched to a gene: 7. The CDR3 is CASSRGTSRTGELFF. As DNA, the CDR3 is TGTGCCAGTAGTCGGGGGACTAGTCGAACCGGGGAGCTGTTTTTT. The complete variable domain, with remaining parts taken from reference TRBV19 and TRBJ2-2, reads DGGITQSPKYLFRKEGQNVTLSCEQNLNHDAMYWYRQDPGQGLRLIYYSQIVNDFQKGDIAEGYSVSREKKESFPLTVTSAQKNPTAFYLCASSRGTSRTGELFFGEGSRLTVL.

This clonotype was seen a few times. The genes are TRBV10-3 and TRBJ1-1; D may be TRBD1 (5 bases). With 0 bases removed from V and 4 bases from J, the gap between germline ends came to 15 bases. The germline CDR1 and CDR2 sequences are ENHRY and SYGVKD. The length of the CDR3 is 16 residues. The CDR3 reads CAISESSGRGGTEAFF. In nucleotides, the CDR3 is TGTGCCATCAGTGAGTCCAGTGGGAGGGGAGGCACTGAAGCTTTCTTT.

This clonotype was detected a few times. Here the CDR3 DNA reads TGCAGTGCACTAACAGGGTACTCCTACGAGCAGTACTTC. This translates into CSALTGYSYEQYF. The chain couples TRBV20-1 to TRBJ2-7, with D possibly TRBD1 on 6 matching bases. V was cut by 6 bases and J by 0 bases, with 12 bases left in between. The length of the CDR3 is 13 residues. Germline lookup yields CDR1 DFQATT and CDR2 SNEGSKA (reference sequence).

This clonotype was counted between two and nine times. The gene calls are TRBV29-1 and TRBJ1-2, with TRBD1 matching over 8 bases. The V segment lost 1 base and the J segment 7 bases; nucleotides outside the gene matches: 5. This CDR3 contains 13 residues. Per the germline V gene, CDR1 is SQVTM and CDR2 is ANQGSEA. The DNA for the CDR3 is TGCAGCGTTGAAGGGGACAGGCGCGGTGGCTACACCTTC. Its protein product is CSVEGDRRGGYTF.

The chain employs TRBV11-2 and TRBJ2-2, with TRBD2 matching over 11 bases. Germline CDR1 reads SGHAT; CDR2 reads FQNNGV. The CDR3 extends over 18 amino acids. Losses at the gene ends were 3 bases for V and 5 bases for J; bases not matched to a gene: 11. The CDR3 sequence is CASSFPRGLAARTGELFF. DNA for the CDR3: TGTGCCAGCAGCTTCCCCCGGGGACTAGCGGCCCGAACCGGGGAGCTGTTTTTT.

The chain employs TRBV5-1 and TRBJ2-7; 13 nucleotides agree with TRBD2. The germline CDR1 and CDR2 sequences are SGHRS and YFSETQ. The trim removed 0 bases at V and 3 bases at J, leaving 12 bases unmatched. This CDR3 region has 19 residues. For the CDR3, the DNA is TGCGCCAGCAGCTTGGCCCCCGGGACTAGCGGGACTACCGTCTACGAGCAGTACTTC. Translated: CASSLAPGTSGTTVYEQYF.

This clonotype was seen only a few times. A read error may account for a junction end that differs from germline. This chain links TRBV3-1 with TRBJ2-1; D assignment may be TRBD1 or TRBD2 (5 bases each). The CDR3 runs 15 residues. Germline V CDR1 and CDR2: LGHDT, YNNKEL (reference sequence). This CDR3 is CASSEEGNSYNEQFF. As DNA, the CDR3 is TGTGCCAGCAGCGAAGAGGGGAACTCCTACAATGAGCAGTTCTTC.